These 5 T cell receptor beta chains came from one sample sequenced in a study of spatial heterogeneity in lung cancer. The time point denotes: blood at routine non-recurrence follow-up after resection. The sequenced material consisted of unsorted whole RNA from tumor, nontumor lung or frozen PBMC. TCRdb redid the calling of the 5' RACE reads with MiXCR, one entry per CDR3 protein. The sample lists about 120,000 distinct CDR3 sequences, 10% to 15% occurring once. The material sequenced was PBMCs, taken at follow-up. Source of these receptors: a male donor with early-stage non-small cell lung cancer.

This clonotype occurred a few times. The chain combines TRBV5-1 with TRBJ2-4, with TRBD1 matching 10 bases. The CDR3 extends over 18 amino acids. Germline values: CDR1 SGHRS, CDR2 YFSETQ. The V and J ends lost 0 bases and 0 bases, in that order; junction bases with no gene match: 6. CDR3: CASSLADRGPKAKNIQYF. In DNA form, the CDR3 reads TGCGCCAGCAGCTTGGCCGACAGGGGGCCAAAAGCCAAAAACATTCAGTACTTC. Together with reference TRBV5-1 and TRBJ2-4, the CDR3 gives the full variable domain: KAGVTQTPRYLIKTRGQQVTLSCSPISGHRSVSWYQQTPGQGLQFLFEYFSETQRNKGNFPGRFSGRQFSNSRSEMNVSTLELGDSALYLCASSLADRGPKAKNIQYFGAGTRLSVL.

This clonotype appeared a few times. The chain has TRBV4-1 and TRBJ1-1; unclear D gene. CDR1 is MGHRA and CDR2 is YSYEKL in the germline V gene. The CDR3 is 14 residues long. V was pared by 6 bases and J by 4 bases, with 15 bases between. CDR3 in amino acids: CASRHAGDVTEAFF. The CDR3 nucleotides are TGCGCCAGCAGACATGCCGGAGACGTCACTGAAGCTTTCTTT.

This chain uses TRBV19 with TRBJ1-5, with 7 bases matching TRBD1. CDR1 is LNHDA, CDR2 SQIVND, per germline (reference sequence). The CDR3 spans 13 residues. The J segment lost 2 bases and the V segment lost 7 bases, leaving 2 bases of the junction unmatched. The CDR3 sequence: CASNQGGNQPQHF. As DNA, the CDR3 is TGTGCCAGTAACCAGGGGGGCAATCAGCCCCAGCATTTT.

The chain joins TRBV28 to TRBJ1-1, with D unclear. Germline V gene sequence: CDR1 MDHEN, CDR2 SYDVKM. The germline V and J ends were trimmed by 3 bases and 10 bases, with 9 bases remaining between them. CDR3 length equals 11 residues. This chain's CDR3 is CASSFGRVAFF. In nucleotides, the CDR3 is TGTGCCAGCAGTTTTGGGAGGGTAGCTTTCTTT.

This clonotype has more than one count but fewer than ten. The chain couples TRBV27 to TRBJ2-7, with 8 nucleotides matching TRBD1. The CDR3 runs to 14 residues. The germline V gene has CDR1 MNHEY and CDR2 SMNVEV (reference sequence). With 4 bases clipped from V and 2 bases from J, the junction kept 4 bases outside the gene matches. CDR3 bases: TGTGCCAGCAGTTCTCAGGGGGCAACCTACGAGCAGTACTTC. Protein sequence: CASSSQGATYEQYF.